The next 4 T cell receptor beta chains were all read from a single sample in a study of T cells in Graves' hyperthyroidism and ophthalmopathy. RNA transcripts gave rise to amplified TCR beta CDR3 regions. During a first-round RT-PCR of the TCR CDR3, the HTBI primer set was used. TCRdb re-called the multiplex PCR reads with MiXCR, one entry per CDR3 protein. The table lists about 540,000 distinct CDR3 sequences, about 45% of them singletons, with approximately 7.5% in the top ten. Sequenced: peripheral blood or thyroid tissue (not recorded which). The receptor source for this set is a woman aged 18-35 years with Graves' hyperthyroidism.

The V gene is TRBV5-6, the J gene TRBJ2-7; TRBD2 agrees at 10 bases. Germline CDR1 and CDR2: SGHDT and YYEEEE. V gave up 1 base and J gave up 6 bases; unmatched junction bases: 10. The CDR3 covers 16 residues. DNA for the CDR3: TGTGCCAGCAGCTTGTGGGCTAGCGGGGGTGCCTCCGAGCAGTACTTC. It yields the protein CASSLWASGGASEQYF.

This clonotype was seen ten or more times. This chain connects TRBV20-1 to TRBJ2-7, with a possible D match to TRBD2 (6 bases). Trimming took off 6 bases at V and 3 bases at J, with 18 bases between the two ends. The V gene's germline CDR1 is DFQATT and CDR2 SNEGSKA (reference sequence). The CDR3 covers 14 residues. In DNA, the CDR3 is TGCAGTGCCTTGGGACTTCCTTTATTCTACGAGCAGTACTTC. It translates to CSALGLPLFYEQYF.

This chain's CDR3 is CASSARDRGRDTGELFF. DNA for the CDR3: TGTGCCAGCAGTGCCCGGGACAGGGGGCGCGACACCGGGGAGCTGTTTTTT. The chain is built from TRBV6-6 and TRBJ2-2, with TRBD1 matching over 12 bases. Germline values: CDR1 MNHNY, CDR2 SVGAGI (reference sequence). This CDR3 is 17 amino acids long. V shed 5 bases and J 3 bases; nucleotides not matched to a gene: 7.

This sequence joins TRBV7-2 and TRBJ2-7, with TRBD2 identical over 11 bases. The germline CDR1 and CDR2 sequences are SGHTA and FQGNSA. The CDR3 loop spans 15 amino acids. V gave up 0 bases and J gave up 7 bases; unmatched junction bases: 5. The DNA for the CDR3 is TGTGCCAGCAGCTTAGCGACTAGCGGGAACAATGAGCAGTACTTC. Its translation is CASSLATSGNNEQYF.